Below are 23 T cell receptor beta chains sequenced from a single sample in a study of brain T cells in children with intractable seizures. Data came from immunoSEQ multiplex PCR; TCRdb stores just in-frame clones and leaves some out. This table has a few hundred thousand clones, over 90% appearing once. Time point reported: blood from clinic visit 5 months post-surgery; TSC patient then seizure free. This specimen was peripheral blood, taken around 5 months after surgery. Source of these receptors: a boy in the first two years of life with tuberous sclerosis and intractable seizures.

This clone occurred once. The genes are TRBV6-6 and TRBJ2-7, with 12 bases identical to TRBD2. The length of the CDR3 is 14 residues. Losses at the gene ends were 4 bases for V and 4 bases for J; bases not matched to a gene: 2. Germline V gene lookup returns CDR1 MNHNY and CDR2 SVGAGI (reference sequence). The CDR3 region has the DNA TGTGCCAGCAGTTTGACTAGCGGGAGATACGAGCAGTACTTC. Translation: CASSLTSGRYEQYF.

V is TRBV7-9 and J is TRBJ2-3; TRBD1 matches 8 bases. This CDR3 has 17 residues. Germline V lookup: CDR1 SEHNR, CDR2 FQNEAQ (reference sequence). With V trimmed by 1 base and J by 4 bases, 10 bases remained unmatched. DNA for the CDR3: TGTGCCAGCAGCTTAGGTCCAGGGGGCAACTTCCCAGATACGCAGTATTTT. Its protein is CASSLGPGGNFPDTQYF.

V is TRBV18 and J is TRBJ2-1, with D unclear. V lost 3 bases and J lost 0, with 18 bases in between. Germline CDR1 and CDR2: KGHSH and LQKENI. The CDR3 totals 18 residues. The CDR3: CASSPAPKVGDSYNEQFF. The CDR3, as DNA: TGTGCCAGCTCACCGGCCCCCAAGGTCGGTGACTCCTACAATGAGCAGTTCTTC. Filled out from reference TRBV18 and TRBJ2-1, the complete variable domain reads NAGVMQNPRHLVRRRGQEARLRCSPMKGHSHVYWYRQLPEEGLKFMVYLQKENIIDESGMPKERFSAEFPKEGPSILRIQQVVRGDSAAYFCASSPAPKVGDSYNEQFFGPGTRLTVL.

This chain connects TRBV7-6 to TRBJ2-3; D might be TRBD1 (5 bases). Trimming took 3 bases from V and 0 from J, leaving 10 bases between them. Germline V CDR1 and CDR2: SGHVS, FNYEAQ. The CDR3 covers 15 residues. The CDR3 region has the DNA TGTGCCAGCAGCTTCACAGGCCGCAGCACAGATACGCAGTATTTT. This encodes CASSFTGRSTDTQYF. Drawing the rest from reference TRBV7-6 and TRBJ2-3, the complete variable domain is GAGVSQSPRYKVTKRGQDVALRCDPISGHVSLYWYRQALGQGPEFLTYFNYEAQQDKSGLPNDRFSAERPEGSISTLTIQRTEQRDSAMYRCASSFTGRSTDTQYFGPGTRLTVL.

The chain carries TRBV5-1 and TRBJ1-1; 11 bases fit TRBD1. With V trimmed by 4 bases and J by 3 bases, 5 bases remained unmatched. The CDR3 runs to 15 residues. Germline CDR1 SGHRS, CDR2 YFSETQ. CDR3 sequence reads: CASSLGTGGHTEAFF. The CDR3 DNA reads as TGCGCCAGCAGCCTAGGGACAGGGGGACACACTGAAGCTTTCTTT. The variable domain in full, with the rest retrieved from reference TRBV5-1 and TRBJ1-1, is KAGVTQTPRYLIKTRGQQVTLSCSPISGHRSVSWYQQTPGQGLQFLFEYFSETQRNKGNFPGRFSGRQFSNSRSEMNVSTLELGDSALYLCASSLGTGGHTEAFFGQGTRLTVV.

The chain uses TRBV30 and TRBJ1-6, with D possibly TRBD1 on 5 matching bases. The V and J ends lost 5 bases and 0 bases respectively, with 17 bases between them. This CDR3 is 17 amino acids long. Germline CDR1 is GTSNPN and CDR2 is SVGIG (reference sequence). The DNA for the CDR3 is TGTGCCTGGCGCGGGACTCGTGGGGGCTCCTATAATTCACCCCTCCACTTT. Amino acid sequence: CAWRGTRGGSYNSPLHF.

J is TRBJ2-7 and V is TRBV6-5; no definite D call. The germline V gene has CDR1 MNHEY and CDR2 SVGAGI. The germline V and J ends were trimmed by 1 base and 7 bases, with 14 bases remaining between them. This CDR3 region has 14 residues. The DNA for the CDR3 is TGTGCCAGCAGTTACTTCGGGCTAGATGAAGAGCAGTACTTC. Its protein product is CASSYFGLDEEQYF.

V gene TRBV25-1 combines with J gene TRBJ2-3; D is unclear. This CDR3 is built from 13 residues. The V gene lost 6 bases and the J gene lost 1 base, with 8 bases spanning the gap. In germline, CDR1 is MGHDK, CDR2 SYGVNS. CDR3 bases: TGTGCCAGCAGGAAGTCCGGCACAGATACGCAGTATTTT. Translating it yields CASRKSGTDTQYF.

CDR3 DNA: TGTGCCGCGCGTCAGGGGGCAGATACGCAGTATTTT. Translated: CAARQGADTQYF. The chain recombines TRBV6-5 with TRBJ2-3, with TRBD1 matching over 7 bases. Looked up from germline, CDR1 is MNHEY and CDR2 is SVGAGI. Germline trimming cut 11 bases from V and 4 bases from J; bases unmatched to any gene: 6. This CDR3 comprises 12 residues.

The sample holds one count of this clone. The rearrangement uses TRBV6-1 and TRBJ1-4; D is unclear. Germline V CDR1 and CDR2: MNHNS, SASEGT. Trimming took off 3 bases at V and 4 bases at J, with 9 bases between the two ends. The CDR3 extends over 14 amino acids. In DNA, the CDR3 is TGTGCCAGCAGTGAGGGAGGGATTAATGAAAAACTGTTTTTT. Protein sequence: CASSEGGINEKLFF.

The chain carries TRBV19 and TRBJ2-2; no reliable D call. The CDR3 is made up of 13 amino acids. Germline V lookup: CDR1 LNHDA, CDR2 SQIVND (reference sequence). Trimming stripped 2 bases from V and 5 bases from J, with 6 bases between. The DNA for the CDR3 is TGTGCCAGTAGTATAATCCTAACCGGGGAGCTGTTTTTT. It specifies CASSIILTGELFF.

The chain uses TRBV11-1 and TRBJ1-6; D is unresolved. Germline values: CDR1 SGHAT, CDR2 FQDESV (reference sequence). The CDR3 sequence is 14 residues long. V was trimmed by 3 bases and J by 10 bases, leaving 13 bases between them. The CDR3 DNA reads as TGTGCCAGCAGCTTTAGGGCGTTCCGGTCACCCCTCCACTTT. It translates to CASSFRAFRSPLHF.

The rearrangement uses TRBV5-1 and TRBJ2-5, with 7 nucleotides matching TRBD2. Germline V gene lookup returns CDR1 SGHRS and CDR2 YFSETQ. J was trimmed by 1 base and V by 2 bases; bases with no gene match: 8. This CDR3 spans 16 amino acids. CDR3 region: CASSFPGGGLQETQYF. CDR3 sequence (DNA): TGCGCCAGCAGCTTCCCAGGCGGGGGACTCCAAGAGACCCAGTACTTC. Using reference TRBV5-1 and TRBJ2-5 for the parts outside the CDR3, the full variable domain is KAGVTQTPRYLIKTRGQQVTLSCSPISGHRSVSWYQQTPGQGLQFLFEYFSETQRNKGNFPGRFSGRQFSNSRSEMNVSTLELGDSALYLCASSFPGGGLQETQYFGPGTRLLVL.

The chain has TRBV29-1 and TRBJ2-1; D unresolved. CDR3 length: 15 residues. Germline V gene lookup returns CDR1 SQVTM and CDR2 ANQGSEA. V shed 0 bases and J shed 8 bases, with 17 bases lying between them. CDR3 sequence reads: CSVEDVQDRDYEQFF. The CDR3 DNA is TGCAGCGTTGAAGACGTGCAGGATCGTGATTATGAGCAGTTCTTC.

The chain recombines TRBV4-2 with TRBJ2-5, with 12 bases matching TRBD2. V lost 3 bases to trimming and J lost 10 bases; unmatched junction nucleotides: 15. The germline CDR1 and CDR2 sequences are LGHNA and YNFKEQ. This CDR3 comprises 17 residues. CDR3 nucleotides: TGTGCCAGCAGCCACCGACTAGCGGGGGACCCCAAGGGGGGCCAGTACTTC. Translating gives CASSHRLAGDPKGGQYF.

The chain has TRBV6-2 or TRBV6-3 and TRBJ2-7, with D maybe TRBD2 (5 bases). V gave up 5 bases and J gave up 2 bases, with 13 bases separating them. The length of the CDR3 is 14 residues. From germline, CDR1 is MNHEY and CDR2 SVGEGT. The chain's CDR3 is CASSPPRETYEQYF. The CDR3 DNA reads TGTGCCAGCAGTCCCCCGAGGGAGACCTACGAGCAGTACTTC.

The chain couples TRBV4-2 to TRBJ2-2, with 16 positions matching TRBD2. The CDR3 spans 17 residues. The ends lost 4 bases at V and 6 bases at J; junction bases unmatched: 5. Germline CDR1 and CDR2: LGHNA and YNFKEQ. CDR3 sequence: CASSLPGLAGGAGELFF. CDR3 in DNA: TGTGCCAGCAGCCTGCCGGGACTAGCGGGAGGGGCCGGGGAGCTGTTTTTT.

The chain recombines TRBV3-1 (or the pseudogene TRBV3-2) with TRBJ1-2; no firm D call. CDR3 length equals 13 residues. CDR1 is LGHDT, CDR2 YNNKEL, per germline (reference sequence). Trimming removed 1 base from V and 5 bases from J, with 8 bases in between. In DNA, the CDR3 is TGTGCCAGCAGCCAAGCTCTCAGTTATGGCTACACCTTC. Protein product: CASSQALSYGYTF.

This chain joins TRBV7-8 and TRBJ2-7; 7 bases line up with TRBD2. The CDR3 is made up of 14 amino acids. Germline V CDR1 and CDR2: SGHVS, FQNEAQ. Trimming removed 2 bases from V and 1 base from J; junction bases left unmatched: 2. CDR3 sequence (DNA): TGTGCCAGCAGCTTATGGGGGGGGTCCTACGAGCAGTACTTC. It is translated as CASSLWGGSYEQYF.

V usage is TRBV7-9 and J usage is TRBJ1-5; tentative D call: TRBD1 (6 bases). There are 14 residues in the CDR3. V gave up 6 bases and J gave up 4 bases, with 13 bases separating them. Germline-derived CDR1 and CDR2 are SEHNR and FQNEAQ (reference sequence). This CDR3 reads CASSQGLGNQPQHF. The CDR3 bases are TGTGCCAGCAGTCAGGGGCTCGGGAATCAGCCCCAGCATTTT.

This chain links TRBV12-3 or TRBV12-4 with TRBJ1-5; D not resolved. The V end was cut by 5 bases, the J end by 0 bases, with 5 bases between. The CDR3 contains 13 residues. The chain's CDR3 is CASSGNSNQPQHF. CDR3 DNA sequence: TGTGCCAGCAGTGGTAATAGCAATCAGCCCCAGCATTTT.

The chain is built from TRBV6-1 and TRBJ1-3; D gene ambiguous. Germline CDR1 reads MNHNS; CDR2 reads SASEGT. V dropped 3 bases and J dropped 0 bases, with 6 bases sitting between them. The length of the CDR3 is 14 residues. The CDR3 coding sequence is TGTGCCAGCAGTGAGCGGAGCTCTGGAAACACCATATATTTT. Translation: CASSERSSGNTIYF.

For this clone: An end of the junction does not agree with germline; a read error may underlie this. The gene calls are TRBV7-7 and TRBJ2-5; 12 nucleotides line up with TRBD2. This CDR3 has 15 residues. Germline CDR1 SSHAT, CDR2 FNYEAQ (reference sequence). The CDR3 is CASSPSGGALETQYF. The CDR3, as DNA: TGTGCTAGCAGCCCTAGCGGGGGGGCTCTGGAGACCCAGTACTTC.